Shown below are 6 T cell receptor beta chains from a single sample sequenced in a study of blood T cells in healthy people across ages. Then a second PCR, running about 7 to 11 cycles, was carried out with a sample-barcoded 5' primer and a J-beta primer mix. Using its own MiXCR run on the 5' RACE reads, TCRdb lists one record per CDR3 protein. The sample includes around 1,700,000 distinct CDR3 sequences, 28% seen only once; the top ten take around 7.7%. The sequencing sample was made of blood. The receptors derive from a woman in her twenties or thirties in good health.

The chain employs TRBV6-5 and TRBJ1-2; 7 nucleotides agree with TRBD1. The CDR3 contains 13 residues. V lost 6 bases and J lost 6; bases outside the gene matches: 7. Looked up from germline, CDR1 is MNHEY and CDR2 is SVGAGI. In nucleotides, the CDR3 is TGTGCCAGCAGCCGACAGGGAGGCCATGGCTACACCTTC. It translates to CASSRQGGHGYTF.

This clonotype has ten or more counts. This chain uses TRBV7-2 with TRBJ2-1, with D perhaps matching TRBD2 (5 bases). The V end lost 4 bases, the J end lost 6 bases, and 10 bases lay between the germline ends. The CDR3 is 13 amino acids. Germline values: CDR1 SGHTA, CDR2 FQGNSA. CDR3 amino acids: CASSSPGVNEQFF. In DNA, the CDR3 is TGTGCCAGCAGCTCGCCCGGGGTCAATGAGCAGTTCTTC.

This chain links TRBV20-1 with TRBJ2-3; 12 nucleotides line up with TRBD2. CDR3 length equals 15 residues. V gave up 3 bases and J gave up 1 base; unmatched junction bases: 2. From germline, CDR1 is DFQATT and CDR2 SNEGSKA (reference sequence). DNA of the CDR3: TGCAGTGCTAGCCCTAGCGGGGGGGGCACAGATACGCAGTATTTT. This encodes CSASPSGGGTDTQYF.

This clonotype has only a few counts. V usage is TRBV5-1 and J usage is TRBJ2-5; D is uncertain. Judging by the DNA end, TRBJ2-7 fits better; the J call may be wrong. The length of the CDR3 is 14 residues. Germline CDR1 and CDR2: SGHRS and YFSETQ. The CDR3 reads CASSRLPGPYEQYF. CDR3 DNA: TGCGCCAGCAGCCGGCTCCCCGGACCCTACGAGCAGTACTTC.

This clonotype was detected only a few times. An end of the junction does not agree with germline; a read error may underlie this. The chain combines TRBV10-3 with TRBJ2-1; D is perhaps TRBD2 (6 bases). There are 17 residues in the CDR3. The germline gives CDR1 ENHRY, CDR2 SYGVKD. The CDR3 sequence: CATSERLVSSSYNEQFF. The DNA of the CDR3 is TGTGCCACCAGTGAGCGACTAGTCTCAAGCTCCTACAATGAGCAGTTCTTC.

This clonotype was counted a few times. This chain uses TRBV29-1 with TRBJ2-5; no reliable D call. V lost 5 bases and J 2 bases, leaving 9 bases between the germline ends. Germline loops: CDR1 SQVTM, CDR2 ANQGSEA. CDR3 size: 12 residues. CDR3 in amino acids: CSVIASQETQYF. The CDR3 nucleotides are TGCAGCGTTATCGCCAGTCAAGAGACCCAGTACTTC.